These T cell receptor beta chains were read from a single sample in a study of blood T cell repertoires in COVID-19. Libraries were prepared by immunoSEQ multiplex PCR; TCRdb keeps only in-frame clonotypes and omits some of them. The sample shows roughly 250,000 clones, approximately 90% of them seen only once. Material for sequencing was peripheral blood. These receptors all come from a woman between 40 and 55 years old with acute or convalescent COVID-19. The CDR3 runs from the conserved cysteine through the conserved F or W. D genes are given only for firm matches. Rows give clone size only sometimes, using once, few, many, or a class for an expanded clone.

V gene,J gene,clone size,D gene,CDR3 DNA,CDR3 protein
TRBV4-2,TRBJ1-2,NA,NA,TGTGCCAGCAGCCAAGGAATAGGGGCAGGTTACTATGGCTACACCTTC,CASSQGIGAGYYGYTF
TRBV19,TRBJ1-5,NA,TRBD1,TGTGCCAGTACGGACAGGGGACAGCCCCAGCATTTT,CASTDRGQPQHF
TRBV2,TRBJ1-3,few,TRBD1,TGTGCCAGCAGGCCTGGGACAGCCTCTGGAAACACCATATATTTT,CASRPGTASGNTIYF
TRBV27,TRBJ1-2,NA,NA,TGTGCCAGCAGTTTTAAAGGGGAGGATGGCTACACCTTC,CASSFKGEDGYTF
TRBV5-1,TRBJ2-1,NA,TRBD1,TGCGCCAGCAGCTTGGACCTCAGGGGGCGAGGTGAGCAGTTCTTC,CASSLDLRGRGEQFF
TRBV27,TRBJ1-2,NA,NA,TGTGCCAGCACCCCCATAGTTCTAGGGGCCCGCTCTGGCTATGGCTACACCTTC,CASTPIVLGARSGYGYTF
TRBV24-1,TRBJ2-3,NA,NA,TGTGCCACCACGGGCACAGGCCTCACAGATACGCAGTATTTT,CATTGTGLTDTQYF
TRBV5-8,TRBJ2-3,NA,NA,TGTGCCAGCAGCTACCACAACACAGATACGCAGTATTTT,CASSYHNTDTQYF
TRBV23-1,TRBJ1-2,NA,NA,TGCGCCAGCAGTCCCCCAAGCCGTACAGTAAACTATGGCTACACCTTC,CASSPPSRTVNYGYTF
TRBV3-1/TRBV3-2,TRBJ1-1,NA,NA,TGTGCCAGCAGCCAGGCGGGGGTCTCAGGAGCTTTCTTT,CASSQAGVSGAFF
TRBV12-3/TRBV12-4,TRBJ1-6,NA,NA,TGTGCCAGCAGTTTCCCAAATTCACCCCTCCACTTT,CASSFPNSPLHF
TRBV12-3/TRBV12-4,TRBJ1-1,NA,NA,TGTGCCAGCAGTTTACGGGGAAACACTGAAGCTTTCTTT,CASSLRGNTEAFF
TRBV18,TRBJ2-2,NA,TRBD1,TGTGCCAGCTCATCTCGAGATATCGGGACAGCGCCAGGGGAGCTGTTTTTT,CASSSRDIGTAPGELFF
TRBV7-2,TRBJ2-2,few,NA,TGTGCCAGCAGCCGCAATGGAGGTCCTGGGGAGCTGTTTTTT,CASSRNGGPGELFF
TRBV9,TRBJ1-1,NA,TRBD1,TGTGCCAGCAGCCCATGGGACAGGGGAGGCACTGAAGCTTTCTTT,CASSPWDRGGTEAFF
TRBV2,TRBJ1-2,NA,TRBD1,TGTGCCAGCAAAGGACAGGGCGACTATGGCTACACCTTC,CASKGQGDYGYTF
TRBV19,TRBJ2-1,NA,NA,TGTGCCAGTAGTATAGTAGAGAGCTCCTACAATGAGCAGTTCTTC,CASSIVESSYNEQFF
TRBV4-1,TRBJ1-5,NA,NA,TGCGCCAGCAGCCAAGGTGTTCGCGGCAATCAGCCCCAGCATTTT,CASSQGVRGNQPQHF